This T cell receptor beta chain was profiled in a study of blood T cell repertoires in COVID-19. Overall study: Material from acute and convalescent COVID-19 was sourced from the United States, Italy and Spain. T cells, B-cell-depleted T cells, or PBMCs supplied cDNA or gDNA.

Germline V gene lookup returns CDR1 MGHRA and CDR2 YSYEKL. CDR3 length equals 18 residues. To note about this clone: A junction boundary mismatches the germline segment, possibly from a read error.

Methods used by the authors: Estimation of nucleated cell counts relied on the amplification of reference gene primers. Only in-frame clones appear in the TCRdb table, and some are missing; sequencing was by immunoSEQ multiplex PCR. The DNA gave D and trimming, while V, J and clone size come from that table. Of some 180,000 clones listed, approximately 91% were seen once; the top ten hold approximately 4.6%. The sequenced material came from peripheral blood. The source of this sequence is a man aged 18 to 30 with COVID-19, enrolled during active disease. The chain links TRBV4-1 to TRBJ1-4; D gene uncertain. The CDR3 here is CASSWSAVQAATNEKLLF. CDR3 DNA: TGCGCCAGCAGCTGGTCAGCGGTGCAGGCTGCAACTAATGAAAAACTGCTTTTT.